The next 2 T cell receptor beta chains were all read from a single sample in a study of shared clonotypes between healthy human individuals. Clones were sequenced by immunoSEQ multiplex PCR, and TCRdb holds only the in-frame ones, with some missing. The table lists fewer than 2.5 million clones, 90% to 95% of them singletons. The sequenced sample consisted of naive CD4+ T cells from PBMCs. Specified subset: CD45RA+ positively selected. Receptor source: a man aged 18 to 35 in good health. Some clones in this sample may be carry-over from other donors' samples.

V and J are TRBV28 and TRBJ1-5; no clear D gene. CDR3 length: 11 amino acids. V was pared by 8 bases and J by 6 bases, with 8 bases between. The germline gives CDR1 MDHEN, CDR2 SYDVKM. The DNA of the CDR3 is TGTGCCAGCCGCCAACGTCAGCCCCAGCATTTT. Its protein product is CASRQRQPQHF.

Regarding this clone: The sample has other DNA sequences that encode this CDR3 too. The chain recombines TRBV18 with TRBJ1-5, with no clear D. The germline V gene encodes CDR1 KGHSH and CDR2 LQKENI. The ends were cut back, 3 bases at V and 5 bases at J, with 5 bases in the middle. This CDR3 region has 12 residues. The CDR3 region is CASSPGDQPQHF. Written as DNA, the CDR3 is TGTGCCAGCTCACCCGGGGATCAGCCCCAGCATTTT.